This TCR beta chain was sequenced for a study of blood T cells in healthy people across ages (dated by TCRdb to between 2014 and 2017). With respect to the entire study: In model experiments, roughly one uniquely barcoded TCR beta cDNA molecule per two T cells was captured by template switching. Using deep sequencing normalized with unique cDNA molecular identifiers, the study measured how TCR beta repertoire diversity changes with age. The donors were divided into four age groups: young (average around 16 years), middle-aged (roughly 42), aged (approximately 62) and long-lived (about 80). Donors of different ages were randomly distributed across sequencing lanes to avoid experimental bias. For two donors (one aged 18 to 30 and one aged 80 or older), the study analyzed two additional independent replicas of 1 million unique cDNA reads from the same blood draw. What the research found in general, with its limitations: Observed TCR beta diversity correlated strongly with the percentage of naive T cells measured by flow cytometry. Estimates of total diversity from one million sequenced T cells were regarded as lower bounds and underestimates. Donor CMV infection status was unknown, potentially confounding age-related changes in expanded clonotypes. Since profiling was done on bulk unsorted PBMCs, naive and antigen-experienced compartments could not be conclusively compared. The long-lived group showed more naive CD4+ T cells, fewer expanded clones and increased TCR diversity than the aged group, suggesting age selection. As age increased, observed TCR beta diversity per million T cells dropped in a roughly linear way, and a significant reduction was already evident by age 40.

To note about this clonotype: Its antigen is still unknown. Within one base of it there is no much larger clone, and no base qualities were kept.

To prepare the library, 5' RACE was applied. The listed sequencing device is Illumina HiSeq 2500. The second PCR ran for about 6 to 12 cycles and used a J-beta primer mix along with a sample-barcoded 5' primer. A template-switch 5' adaptor carrying 12 random nucleotides introduced a unique molecular identifier onto each TCR beta cDNA molecule. At least 2.5 million CDR3-containing paired-end reads were obtained from each sample. All of the RNA was converted into first-strand cDNA using the Mint cDNA synthesis kit, with a TRBC-specific oligonucleotide serving as the primer. Following uracil-DNA glycosylase treatment, a first 18-cycle PCR with universal primers M1SS and BC2_uni_R was performed on all cDNA. Under the source paper's analysis protocol: Each sample was normalized by randomly selecting 1 million high-quality reads, each carrying a distinct molecular identifier. Reads with shared molecular identifiers were discarded instead of being binned into consensus sequences. MiTCR, run with a Q25 quality threshold and the strictest error-elimination algorithm, handled CDR3 identification, clonotype clustering and error correction. Lower-bound total TCR beta diversity was estimated with a nonparametric unseen species model using Euler transformation. TCRdb reworked the public reads: Q25 trimming with fastp, MiXCR clone assembly, productive beta chains retained. Identical CDR3 protein sequences are pooled into one entry, listed with their most common genes and DNA. TCRdb's processing, not the study's, gives the V and J calls here. The sample table lists hundreds of thousands of distinct CDR3 sequences, roughly 41% of them with a count of one. The top ten clonotypes cover 30% of the sample.

CDR1 and CDR2, per the germline V gene, are SGHAT and FQNNGV. V trim: 2 bases; J trim: 1 base; unmatched bases: 26. The CDR3 numbers 23 residues from cysteine through phenylalanine. Of all the DNA, just the CDR3 is kept, 69 bases in frame from base 1. Donors were around 37 systemically healthy Caucasian individuals from Russia aged 6 to 90 years. Each donor gave 8 to 10 milliliters of peripheral blood, collected into EDTA-treated Vacutainer tubes. PBMCs were isolated by Ficoll-Paque density-gradient centrifugation, with at least 6 million obtained per sample. Trizol reagent was used to extract total RNA from PBMCs, with at least 6 micrograms per sample. For every donor, an aliquot of PBMCs went through flow cytometry to measure the percentages of naive CD45RAhigh/CD27high T cells.

Source material: blood. Recombination connected TRBV11-2 to TRBJ2-3, with 8 bases matching TRBD2. The TCR was taken from a man at least 80 years old in good health. The DNA reads TGTGCCAGCAGCTTATACCCCCCCTTGGGTCGGGCGGGGGGAGGAGCGGGCACAGATACGCAGTATTTT. Translation gives CASSLYPPLGRAGGGAGTDTQYF.